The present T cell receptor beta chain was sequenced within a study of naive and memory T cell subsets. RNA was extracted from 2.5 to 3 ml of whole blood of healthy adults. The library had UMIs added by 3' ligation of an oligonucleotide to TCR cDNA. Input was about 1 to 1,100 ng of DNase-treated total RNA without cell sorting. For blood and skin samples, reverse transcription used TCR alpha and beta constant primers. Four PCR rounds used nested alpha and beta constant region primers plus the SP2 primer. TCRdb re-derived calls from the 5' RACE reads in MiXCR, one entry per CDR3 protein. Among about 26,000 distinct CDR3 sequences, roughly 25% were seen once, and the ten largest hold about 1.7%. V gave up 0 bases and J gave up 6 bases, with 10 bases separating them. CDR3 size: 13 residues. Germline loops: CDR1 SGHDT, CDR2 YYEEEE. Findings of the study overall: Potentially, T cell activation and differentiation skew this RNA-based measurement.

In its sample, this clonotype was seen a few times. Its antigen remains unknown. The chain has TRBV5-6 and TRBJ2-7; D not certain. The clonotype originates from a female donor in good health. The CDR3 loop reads CASSLDQTAEQYF. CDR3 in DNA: TGTGCCAGCAGCTTGGATCAGACGGCCGAGCAGTACTTC.